A single sample gave rise to the 5 T cell receptor beta chains below, sequenced in a study of T cell responses to AZD1222 COVID-19 vaccine. TCRdb's table, derived via immunoSEQ multiplex PCR, lists solely in-frame clones and lacks some. The table includes about 84,000 clones, around 85% detected once. Sequenced here: peripheral blood, sampled 28 days after the second AZD1222 dose. These receptors came from an adult who received the AZD1222 COVID-19 vaccine.

V gene TRBV3-1 (or the pseudogene TRBV3-2) combines with J gene TRBJ1-1, with D unclear. Germline-derived CDR1 and CDR2 are LGHDT and YNNKEL (reference sequence). Trimming removed 5 bases from V and 2 bases from J, with 15 bases in between. CDR3 length: 15 residues. The CDR3: CASSGWDGSNTEAFF. CDR3 nucleotides: TGTGCCAGCAGCGGATGGGATGGCAGCAACACTGAAGCTTTCTTT.

The chain couples TRBV5-4 to TRBJ1-1; 12 nucleotides match TRBD1. Trimming at V came to 0 bases and at J to 6 bases, leaving 3 bases not matched to a gene. The CDR3 consists of 15 residues. The germline V gene has CDR1 SGHNT and CDR2 YYREEE (reference sequence). The chain's CDR3 is CASSLGDRGLAEAFF. In DNA, the CDR3 is TGTGCCAGCAGCTTGGGGGACAGGGGGCTCGCTGAAGCTTTCTTT.

The CDR3 region has the DNA TGTGCCAGCAGCTTAGGGGGGGGCCAGGTGGAGCAGTACTTC. It translates to CASSLGGGQVEQYF. The gene calls are TRBV7-2 and TRBJ2-7, with TRBD2 as a possible D gene (7 bases). There are 14 residues in the CDR3. Trimming stripped 1 base from V and 7 bases from J, with 14 bases between. Germline CDR1 reads SGHTA; CDR2 reads FQGNSA.

This clone was detected only once. The gene calls are TRBV27 and TRBJ2-1, with D unclear. The germline gives CDR1 MNHEY, CDR2 SMNVEV (reference sequence). The CDR3 contains 14 residues. Trimming stripped 3 bases from V and 1 base from J, with 7 bases between. The CDR3 nucleotides are TGTGCCAGCAGTTTCCGGCCTTCCTACAATGAGCAGTTCTTC. Translating it yields CASSFRPSYNEQFF.

With regard to this clone: This specimen includes other DNA sequences encoding the same CDR3. The V call is TRBV5-4, the J call TRBJ1-2; D remains ambiguous. The CDR3 is 13 residues long. Trimming stripped 0 bases from V and 4 bases from J, with 7 bases between. CDR1 and CDR2 (germline): SGHNT, YYREEE (reference sequence). CDR3 sequence reads: CASSLGQVYGYTF. The CDR3 nucleotides read TGTGCCAGCAGCTTGGGACAAGTCTATGGCTACACCTTC.